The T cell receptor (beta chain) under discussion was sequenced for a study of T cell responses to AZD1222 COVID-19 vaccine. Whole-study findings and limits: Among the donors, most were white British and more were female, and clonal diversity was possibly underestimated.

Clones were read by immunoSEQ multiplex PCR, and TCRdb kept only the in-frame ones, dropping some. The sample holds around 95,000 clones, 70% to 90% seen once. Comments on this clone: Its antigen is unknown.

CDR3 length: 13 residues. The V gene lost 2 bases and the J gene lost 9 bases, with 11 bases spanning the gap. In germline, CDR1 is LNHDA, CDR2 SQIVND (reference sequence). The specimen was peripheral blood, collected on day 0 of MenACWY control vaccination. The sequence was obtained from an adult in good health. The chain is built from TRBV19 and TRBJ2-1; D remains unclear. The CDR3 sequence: CASSINDAAEQFF. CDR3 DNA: TGTGCCAGTAGTATAAATGACGCTGCTGAGCAGTTCTTC.